These 18 T cell receptor beta chains originate from one sample sequenced in a study of T cells in Graves' hyperthyroidism and ophthalmopathy. Amplification of TCR beta CDR3 regions was performed using RNA transcripts as template. First-round RT-PCR targeting the TCR CDR3 was performed with the HTBI primer set. TCRdb reanalysed the multiplex PCR reads using MiXCR and keeps one entry per CDR3 protein. The sample shows about 420,000 distinct CDR3 sequences, approximately 14% of them seen only once. Input material: blood. Receptor source: a woman under 30 with Graves' hyperthyroidism.

Ten or more counts support this clonotype. This chain links TRBV20-1 with TRBJ2-7; 9 bases line up with TRBD2. Germline values: CDR1 DFQATT, CDR2 SNEGSKA (reference sequence). V shed 0 bases, J shed 5 bases, and the junction held 8 bases outside the gene matches. This CDR3 contains 15 residues. CDR3 in amino acids: CSARDFIAGVHEQYF. In DNA, the CDR3 is TGCAGTGCTAGAGATTTCATAGCGGGAGTCCACGAGCAGTACTTC.

This clonotype occurred many times. The genes are TRBV13 and TRBJ1-1; TRBD1 aligns across 9 bases. From germline, CDR1 is PRHDT and CDR2 FYEKMQ (reference sequence). CDR3 size: 15 residues. The J segment lost 1 base and the V segment lost 3 bases, leaving 3 bases of the junction unmatched. In DNA form, the CDR3 reads TGTGCCAGCAGCTTTTACAGGGGGCCGAACACTGAAGCTTTCTTT. As protein: CASSFYRGPNTEAFF.

Turning to this clonotype: A much larger clone differs from this one at a single base, so this may be a read error. The J gene is TRBJ1-1, the V gene TRBV5-6; 7 nucleotides line up with TRBD1. The CDR3 is 15 residues long. CDR1 and CDR2 (germline): SGHDT, YYEEEE. The V gene end was trimmed by 4 bases and the J gene end by 4 bases; junction bases not matched to a gene: 10. The CDR3: CASSARGHWITEAFF. The CDR3 DNA reads TGTGCCAGCAGCGCTAGGGGGCATTGGATCACTGAAGCTTTCTTT.

This clonotype was seen a few times. The J gene is TRBJ2-5, the V gene TRBV6-1, with D possibly matching TRBD2 (6 bases). The CDR3 consists of 14 residues. Germline-derived CDR1 and CDR2 are MNHNS and SASEGT. Trimming removed 6 bases from V and 5 bases from J, with 16 bases in between. The CDR3 coding sequence is TGTGCCAGCAGCCGGAACCGGGGGTCGGAGACCCAGTACTTC. This translates into CASSRNRGSETQYF.

There are many counts of this clonotype. The CDR3 protein is CASSPRMNTEAFF. As DNA, the CDR3 is TGTGCCAGCAGTCCCCGGATGAACACTGAAGCTTTCTTT. This chain joins TRBV6-1 and TRBJ1-1; D is unresolved. In germline, CDR1 is MNHNS, CDR2 SASEGT. The CDR3 covers 13 residues. V dropped 5 bases and J dropped 0 bases, with 7 bases sitting between them.

The J gene is TRBJ1-1, the V gene TRBV20-1; D uncertain. The CDR3 length is 12 residues. Germline V CDR1 and CDR2: DFQATT, SNEGSKA (reference sequence). V shed 4 bases and J shed 7 bases, with 13 bases lying between them. CDR3 DNA sequence: TGCAGTGCTACCCAAGGAGCCGTTGAAGCTTTCTTT. Amino acid sequence: CSATQGAVEAFF.

The chain recombines TRBV20-1 with TRBJ2-5; 7 positions agree with TRBD1. This CDR3 spans 19 amino acids. The ends lost 4 bases at V and 1 base at J; junction bases unmatched: 21. Germline V gene sequence: CDR1 DFQATT, CDR2 SNEGSKA (reference sequence). CDR3 DNA sequence: TGCAGTGCTAAGGGCCCGGGACAGACCCATACATGGCCCCAAGAGACCCAGTACTTC. Its translation: CSAKGPGQTHTWPQETQYF.

In this sample, this clonotype turned up many times. The chain carries TRBV6-1 and TRBJ2-7, with D unresolved. CDR1 and CDR2 from the germline V gene are MNHNS and SASEGT. Deletions cut 2 bases from V and 7 bases from J, with 12 bases between. This CDR3 contains 13 residues. The CDR3 region is CASSETPPREQYF. CDR3 bases: TGTGCCAGCAGTGAAACCCCACCCCGGGAGCAGTACTTC.

This clonotype was found many times. V gene TRBV6-7 combines with J gene TRBJ1-2; weak D call: TRBD1 (5 bases). TRBV6-7 falls under the ORF class, with uncertain function. This CDR3 contains 18 residues. Trimming cost V 2 bases and J 1 base, with 20 bases left between them. CDR3 in amino acids: CASSYPRGPGSLNYGYTF. In DNA form, the CDR3 reads TGTGCCAGCAGTTACCCGAGGGGCCCAGGGTCCCTTAACTATGGCTACACCTTC.

This clonotype occurred many times. The CDR3 loop reads CASSEVGSGSSEQYF. CDR3 sequence (DNA): TGTGCCAGCAGTGAAGTAGGTAGCGGGAGCTCCGAGCAGTACTTC. This chain joins TRBV2 and TRBJ2-7; the match to TRBD2 covers 9 bases. The germline CDR1 and CDR2 sequences are SNHLY and FYNNEI. J lost 6 bases, V lost 1 base, and 7 bases had no gene match. The CDR3 contains 15 residues.

This clonotype was counted at least ten times. The V call is TRBV30, the J call TRBJ2-1; a weak D match, TRBD2 (5 bases). Trimming removed 0 bases at V and 5 bases at J, with 11 bases between. This CDR3 comprises 14 residues. Germline V gene lookup returns CDR1 GTSNPN and CDR2 SVGIG (reference sequence). The CDR3 spells CAWSVGGRDNEQFF. Here the CDR3 DNA reads TGTGCCTGGAGTGTTGGTGGGAGAGACAATGAGCAGTTCTTC.

This clonotype was observed many times. The rearrangement uses TRBV28 and TRBJ2-7, with D maybe TRBD2 (6 bases). Trimming removed 5 bases at V and 7 bases at J, with 12 bases between. The CDR3 has 12 residues. CDR1 is MDHEN, CDR2 SYDVKM, per germline. The CDR3 DNA follows: TGTGCCAGCAGTACCGGGACTGGAGAGCAGTACTTC. It specifies CASSTGTGEQYF.

The table lists this clonotype with many counts. The V call is TRBV10-3, the J call TRBJ2-2; the D is unclear. Germline CDR1 ENHRY, CDR2 SYGVKD. The CDR3 totals 16 residues. V lost 8 bases and J 1 base, leaving 17 bases between the germline ends. The CDR3: CAISTLAGMNTGELFF. DNA of the CDR3: TGTGCCATCTCGACTTTAGCTGGCATGAACACCGGGGAGCTGTTTTTT.

The chain employs TRBV29-1 and TRBJ2-5; D might be TRBD1 (6 bases). The length of the CDR3 is 15 residues. Germline V gene sequence: CDR1 SQVTM, CDR2 ANQGSEA. V was cut by 4 bases and J by 2 bases, with 17 bases left in between. In DNA form, the CDR3 reads TGCAGCGTTGCCCCCGGGACAACAAATCAAGAGACCCAGTACTTC. This codes for CSVAPGTTNQETQYF.

This clonotype occurred many times. The rearrangement links TRBV20-1 to TRBJ1-1, with D hard to call. V was shortened by 5 bases and J by 8 bases, with 15 bases between the two germline ends. The V gene's germline CDR1 is DFQATT and CDR2 SNEGSKA (reference sequence). There are 12 residues in the CDR3. In DNA, the CDR3 is TGCAGTGCTCAAGAGGCGGGTTCCGAAGCTTTCTTT. It encodes CSAQEAGSEAFF.

Many counts were recorded for this clonotype. The J gene is TRBJ2-2, the V gene TRBV6-5, with 8 bases aligning to TRBD2. Per germline, CDR1 MNHEY and CDR2 SVGAGI. V shed 0 bases and J 4 bases; nucleotides not matched to a gene: 1. The CDR3 contains 15 residues. CDR3 nucleotide sequence: TGTGCCAGCAGTTACTCGGCGGGAGGCACCGGGGAGCTGTTTTTT. This translates into CASSYSAGGTGELFF.

V gene TRBV5-6 combines with J gene TRBJ1-1; a weak D match, TRBD1 (5 bases). V gave up 8 bases and J gave up 1 base, with 12 bases separating them. CDR1 SGHDT and CDR2 YYEEEE come from the germline V gene. The CDR3 consists of 13 residues. Written as DNA, the CDR3 is TGTGCCAGTTCCAGGGTAGAGAACACTGAAGCTTTCTTT. This encodes CASSRVENTEAFF. Based on the CDR3 plus reference TRBV5-6 and TRBJ1-1, the full variable domain is DAGVTQSPTHLIKTRGQQVTLRCSPKSGHDTVSWYQQALGQGPQFIFQYYEEEERQRGNFPDRFSGHQFPNYSSELNVNALLLGDSALYLCASSRVENTEAFFGQGTRLTVV.

A few counts support this clonotype. The chain employs TRBV20-1 and TRBJ2-1; TRBD1 might be the D (6 bases). The CDR3 has 15 amino acids. Germline V lookup: CDR1 DFQATT, CDR2 SNEGSKA (reference sequence). V was trimmed by 4 bases and J by 0 bases, leaving 13 bases between them. The CDR3, as DNA: TGCAGTGCTATCGGACAGCGGAGCTCCTACAATGAGCAGTTCTTC. Protein product: CSAIGQRSSYNEQFF.